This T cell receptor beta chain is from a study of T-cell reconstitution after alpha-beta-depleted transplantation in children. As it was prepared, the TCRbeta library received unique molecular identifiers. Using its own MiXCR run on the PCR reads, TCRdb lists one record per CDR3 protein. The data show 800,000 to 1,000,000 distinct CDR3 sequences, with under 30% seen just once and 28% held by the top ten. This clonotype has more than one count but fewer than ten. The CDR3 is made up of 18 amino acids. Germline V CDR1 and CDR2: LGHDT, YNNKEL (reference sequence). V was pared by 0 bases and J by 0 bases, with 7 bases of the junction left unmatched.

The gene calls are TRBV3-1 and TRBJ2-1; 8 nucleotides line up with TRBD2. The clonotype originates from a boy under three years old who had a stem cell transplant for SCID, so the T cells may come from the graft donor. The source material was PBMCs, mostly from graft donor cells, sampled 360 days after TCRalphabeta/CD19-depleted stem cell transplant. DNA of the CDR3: TGTGCCAGCAGCCAAGAAACCTGGGGGACTAGCTCCTACAATGAGCAGTTCTTC. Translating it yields CASSQETWGTSSYNEQFF.